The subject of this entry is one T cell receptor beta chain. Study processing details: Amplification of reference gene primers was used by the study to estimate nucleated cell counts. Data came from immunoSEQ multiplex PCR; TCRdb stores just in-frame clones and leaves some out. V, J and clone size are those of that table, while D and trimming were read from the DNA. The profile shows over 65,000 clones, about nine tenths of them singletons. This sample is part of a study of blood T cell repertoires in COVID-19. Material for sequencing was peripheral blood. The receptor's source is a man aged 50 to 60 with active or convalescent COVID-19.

CDR3 loop: CASSYSNRGFTGELFF. The CDR3 DNA reads as TGTGCCAGCAGTTACTCGAACAGGGGGTTTACCGGGGAGCTGTTTTTT. The rearrangement joins TRBV6-6 to TRBJ2-2, with 8 bases aligning to TRBD1. The ends lost 0 bases at V and 5 bases at J; junction bases unmatched: 5. The CDR3 has 16 amino acids. Germline V gene data show CDR1 as MNHNY and CDR2 as SVGAGI (reference sequence).